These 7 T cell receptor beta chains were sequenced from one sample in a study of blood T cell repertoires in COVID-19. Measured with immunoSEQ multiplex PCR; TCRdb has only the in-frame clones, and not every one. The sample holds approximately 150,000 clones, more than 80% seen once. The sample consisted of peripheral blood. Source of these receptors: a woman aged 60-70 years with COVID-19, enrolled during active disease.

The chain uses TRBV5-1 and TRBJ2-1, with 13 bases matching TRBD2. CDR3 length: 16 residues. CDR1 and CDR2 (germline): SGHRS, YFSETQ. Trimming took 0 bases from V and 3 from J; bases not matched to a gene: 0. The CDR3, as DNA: TGCGCCAGCAGCTTGGGGACTAGCGGGAGCTACAATGAGCAGTTCTTC. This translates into CASSLGTSGSYNEQFF.

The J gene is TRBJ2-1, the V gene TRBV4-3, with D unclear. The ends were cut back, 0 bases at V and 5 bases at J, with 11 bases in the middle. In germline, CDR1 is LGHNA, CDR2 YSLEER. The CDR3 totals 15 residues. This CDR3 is CASSQDSSPHNEQFF. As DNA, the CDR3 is TGCGCCAGCAGCCAAGATAGCAGTCCCCACAATGAGCAGTTCTTC.

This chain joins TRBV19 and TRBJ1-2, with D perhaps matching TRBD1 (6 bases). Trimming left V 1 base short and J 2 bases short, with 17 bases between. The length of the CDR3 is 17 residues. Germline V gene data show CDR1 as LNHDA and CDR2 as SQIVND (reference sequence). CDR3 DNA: TGTGCCAGTAGTATAGGGTTTTGGGGACAAGGAAACTATGGCTACACCTTC. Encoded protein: CASSIGFWGQGNYGYTF.

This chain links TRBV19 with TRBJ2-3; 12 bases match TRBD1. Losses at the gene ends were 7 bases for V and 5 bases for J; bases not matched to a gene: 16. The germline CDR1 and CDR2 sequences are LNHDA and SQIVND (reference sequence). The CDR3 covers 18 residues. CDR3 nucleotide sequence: TGTGCCAGTATGGTGGGAGGGGGACAGGGGGCTAGGAGAGATACGCAGTATTTT. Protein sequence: CASMVGGGQGARRDTQYF.

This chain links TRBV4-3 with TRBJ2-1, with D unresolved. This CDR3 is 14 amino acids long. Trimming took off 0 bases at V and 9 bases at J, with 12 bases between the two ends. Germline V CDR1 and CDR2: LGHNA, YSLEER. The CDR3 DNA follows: TGCGCCAGCAGCCAAGAGGGCCGAACAGTTGAGCAGTTCTTC. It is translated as CASSQEGRTVEQFF.

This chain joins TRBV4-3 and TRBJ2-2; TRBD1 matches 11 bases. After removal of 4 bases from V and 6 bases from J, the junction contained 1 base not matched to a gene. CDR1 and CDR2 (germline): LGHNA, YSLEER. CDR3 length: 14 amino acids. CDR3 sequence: CASSRGQGAGELFF. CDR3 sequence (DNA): TGCGCCAGCAGCCGGGGACAGGGGGCCGGGGAGCTGTTTTTT.

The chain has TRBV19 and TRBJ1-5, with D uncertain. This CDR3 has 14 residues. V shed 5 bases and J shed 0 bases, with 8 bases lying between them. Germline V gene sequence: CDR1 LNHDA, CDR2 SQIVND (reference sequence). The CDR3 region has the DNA TGTGCCAGTAGTCCAGTGTATAGCAATCAGCCCCAGCATTTT. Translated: CASSPVYSNQPQHF.